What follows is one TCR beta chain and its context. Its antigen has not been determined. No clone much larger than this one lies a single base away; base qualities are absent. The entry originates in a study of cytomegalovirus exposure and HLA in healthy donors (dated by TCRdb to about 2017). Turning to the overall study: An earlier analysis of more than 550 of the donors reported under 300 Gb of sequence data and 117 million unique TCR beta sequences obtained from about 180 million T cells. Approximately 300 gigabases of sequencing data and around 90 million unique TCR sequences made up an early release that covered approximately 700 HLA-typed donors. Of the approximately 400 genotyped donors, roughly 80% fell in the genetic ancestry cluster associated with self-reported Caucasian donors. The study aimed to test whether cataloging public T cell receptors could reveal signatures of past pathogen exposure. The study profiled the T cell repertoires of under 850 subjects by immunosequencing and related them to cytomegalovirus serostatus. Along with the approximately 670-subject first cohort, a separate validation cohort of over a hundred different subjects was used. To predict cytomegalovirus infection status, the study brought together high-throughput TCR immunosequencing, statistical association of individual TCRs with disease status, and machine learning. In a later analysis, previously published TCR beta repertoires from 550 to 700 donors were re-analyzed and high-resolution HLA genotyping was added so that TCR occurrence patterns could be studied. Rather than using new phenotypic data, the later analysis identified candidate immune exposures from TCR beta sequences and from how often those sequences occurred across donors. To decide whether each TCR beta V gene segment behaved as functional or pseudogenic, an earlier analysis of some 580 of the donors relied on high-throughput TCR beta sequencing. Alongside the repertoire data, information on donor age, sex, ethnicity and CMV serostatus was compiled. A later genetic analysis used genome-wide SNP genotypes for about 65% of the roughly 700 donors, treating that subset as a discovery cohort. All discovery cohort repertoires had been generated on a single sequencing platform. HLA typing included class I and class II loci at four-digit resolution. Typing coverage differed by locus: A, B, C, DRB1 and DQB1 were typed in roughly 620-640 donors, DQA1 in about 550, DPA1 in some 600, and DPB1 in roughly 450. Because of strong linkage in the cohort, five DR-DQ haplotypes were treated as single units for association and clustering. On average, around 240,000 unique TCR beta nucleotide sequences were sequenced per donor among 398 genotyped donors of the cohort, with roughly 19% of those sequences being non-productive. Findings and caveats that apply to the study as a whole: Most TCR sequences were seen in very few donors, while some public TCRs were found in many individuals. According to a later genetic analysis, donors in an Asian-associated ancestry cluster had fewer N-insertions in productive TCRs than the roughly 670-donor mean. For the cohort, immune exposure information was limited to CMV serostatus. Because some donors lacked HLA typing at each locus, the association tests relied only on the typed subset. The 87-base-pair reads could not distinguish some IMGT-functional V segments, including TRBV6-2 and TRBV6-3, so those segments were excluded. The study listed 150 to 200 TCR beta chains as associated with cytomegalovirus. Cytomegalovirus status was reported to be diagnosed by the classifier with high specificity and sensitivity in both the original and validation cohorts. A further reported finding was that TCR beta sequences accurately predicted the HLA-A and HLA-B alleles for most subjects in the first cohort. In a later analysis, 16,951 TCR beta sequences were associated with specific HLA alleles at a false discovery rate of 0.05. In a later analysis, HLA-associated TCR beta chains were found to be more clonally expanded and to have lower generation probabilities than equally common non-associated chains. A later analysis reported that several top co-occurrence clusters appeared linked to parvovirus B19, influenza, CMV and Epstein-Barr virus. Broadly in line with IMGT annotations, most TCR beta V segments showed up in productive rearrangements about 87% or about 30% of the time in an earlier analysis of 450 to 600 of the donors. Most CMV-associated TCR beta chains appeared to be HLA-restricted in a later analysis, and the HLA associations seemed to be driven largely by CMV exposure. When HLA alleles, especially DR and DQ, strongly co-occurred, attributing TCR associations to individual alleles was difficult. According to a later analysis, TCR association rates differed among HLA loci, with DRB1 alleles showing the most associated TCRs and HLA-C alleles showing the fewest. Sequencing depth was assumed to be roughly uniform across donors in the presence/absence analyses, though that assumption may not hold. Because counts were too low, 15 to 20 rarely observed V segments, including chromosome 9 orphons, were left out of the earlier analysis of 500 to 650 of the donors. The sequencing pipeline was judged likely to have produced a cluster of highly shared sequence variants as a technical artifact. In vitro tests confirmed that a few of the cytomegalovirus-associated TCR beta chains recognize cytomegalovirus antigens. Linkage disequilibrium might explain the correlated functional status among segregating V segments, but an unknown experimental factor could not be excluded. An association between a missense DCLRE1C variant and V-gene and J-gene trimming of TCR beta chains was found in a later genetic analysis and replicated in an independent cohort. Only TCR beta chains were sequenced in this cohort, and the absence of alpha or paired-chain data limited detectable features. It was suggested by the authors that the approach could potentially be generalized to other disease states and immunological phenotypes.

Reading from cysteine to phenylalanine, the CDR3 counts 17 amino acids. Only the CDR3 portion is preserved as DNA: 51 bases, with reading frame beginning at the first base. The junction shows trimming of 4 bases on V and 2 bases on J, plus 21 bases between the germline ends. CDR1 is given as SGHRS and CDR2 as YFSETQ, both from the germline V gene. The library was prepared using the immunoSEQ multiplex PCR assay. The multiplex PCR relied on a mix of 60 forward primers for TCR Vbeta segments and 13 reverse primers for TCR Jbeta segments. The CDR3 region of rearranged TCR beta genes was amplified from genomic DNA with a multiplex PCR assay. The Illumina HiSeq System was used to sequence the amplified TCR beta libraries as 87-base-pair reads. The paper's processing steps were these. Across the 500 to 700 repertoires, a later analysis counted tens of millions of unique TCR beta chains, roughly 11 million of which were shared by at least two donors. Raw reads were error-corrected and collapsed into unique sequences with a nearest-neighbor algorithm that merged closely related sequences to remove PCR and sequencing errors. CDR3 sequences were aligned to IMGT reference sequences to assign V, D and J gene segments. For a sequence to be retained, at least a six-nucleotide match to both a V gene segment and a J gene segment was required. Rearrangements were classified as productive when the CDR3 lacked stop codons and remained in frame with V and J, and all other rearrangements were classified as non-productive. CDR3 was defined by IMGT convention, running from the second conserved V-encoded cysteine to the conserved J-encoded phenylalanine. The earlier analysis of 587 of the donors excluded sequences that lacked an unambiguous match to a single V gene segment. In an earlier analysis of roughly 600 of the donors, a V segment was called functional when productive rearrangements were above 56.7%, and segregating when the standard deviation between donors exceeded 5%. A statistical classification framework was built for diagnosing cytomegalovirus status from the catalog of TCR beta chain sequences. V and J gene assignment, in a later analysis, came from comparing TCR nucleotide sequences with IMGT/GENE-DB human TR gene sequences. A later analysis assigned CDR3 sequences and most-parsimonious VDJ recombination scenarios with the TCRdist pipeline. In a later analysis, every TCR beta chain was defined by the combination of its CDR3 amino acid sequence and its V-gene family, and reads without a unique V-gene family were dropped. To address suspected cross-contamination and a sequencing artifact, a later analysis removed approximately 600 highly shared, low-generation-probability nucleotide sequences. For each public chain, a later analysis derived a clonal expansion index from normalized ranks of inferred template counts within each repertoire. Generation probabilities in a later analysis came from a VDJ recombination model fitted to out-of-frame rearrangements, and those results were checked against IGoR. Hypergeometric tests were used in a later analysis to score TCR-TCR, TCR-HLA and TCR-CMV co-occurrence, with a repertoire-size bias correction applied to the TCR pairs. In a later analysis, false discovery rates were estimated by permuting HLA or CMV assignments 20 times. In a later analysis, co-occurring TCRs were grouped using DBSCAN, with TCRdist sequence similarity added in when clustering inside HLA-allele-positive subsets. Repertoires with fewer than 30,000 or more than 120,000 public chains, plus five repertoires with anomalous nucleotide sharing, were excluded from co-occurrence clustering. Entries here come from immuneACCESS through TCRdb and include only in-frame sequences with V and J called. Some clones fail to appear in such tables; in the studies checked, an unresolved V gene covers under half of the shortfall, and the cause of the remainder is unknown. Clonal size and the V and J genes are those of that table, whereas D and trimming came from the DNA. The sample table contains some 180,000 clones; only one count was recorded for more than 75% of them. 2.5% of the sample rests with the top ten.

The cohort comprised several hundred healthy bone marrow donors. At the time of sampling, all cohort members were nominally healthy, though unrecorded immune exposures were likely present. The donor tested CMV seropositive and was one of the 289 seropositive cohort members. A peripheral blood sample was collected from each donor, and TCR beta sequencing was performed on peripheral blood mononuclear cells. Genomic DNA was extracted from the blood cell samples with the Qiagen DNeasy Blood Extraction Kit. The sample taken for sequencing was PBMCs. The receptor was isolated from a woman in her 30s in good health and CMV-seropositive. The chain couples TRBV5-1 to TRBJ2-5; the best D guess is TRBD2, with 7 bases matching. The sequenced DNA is TGCGCCAGCAGCGGGGGTCGCGCGGGGGCCACGCAAGAGACCCAGTACTTC. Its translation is CASSGGRAGATQETQYF.